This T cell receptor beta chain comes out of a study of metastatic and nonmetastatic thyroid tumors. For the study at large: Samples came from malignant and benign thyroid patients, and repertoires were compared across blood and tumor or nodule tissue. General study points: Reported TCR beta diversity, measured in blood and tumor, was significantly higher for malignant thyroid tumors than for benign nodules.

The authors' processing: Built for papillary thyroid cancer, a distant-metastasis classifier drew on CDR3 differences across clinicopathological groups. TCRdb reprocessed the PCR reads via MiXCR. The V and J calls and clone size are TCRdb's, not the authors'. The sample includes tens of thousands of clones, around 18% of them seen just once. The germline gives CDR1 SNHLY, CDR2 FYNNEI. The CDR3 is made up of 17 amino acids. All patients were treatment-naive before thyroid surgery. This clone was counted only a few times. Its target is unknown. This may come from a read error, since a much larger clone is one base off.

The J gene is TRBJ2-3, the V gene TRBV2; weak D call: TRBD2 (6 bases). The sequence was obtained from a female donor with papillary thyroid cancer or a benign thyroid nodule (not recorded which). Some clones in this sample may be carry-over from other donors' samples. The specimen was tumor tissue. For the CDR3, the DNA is TGTGCCAGCAGTATGATAAGCGGAGGGCGAACCACAGATACGCGGTATTTT. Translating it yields CASSMISGGRTTDTRYF. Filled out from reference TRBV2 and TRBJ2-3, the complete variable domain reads EPEVTQTPSHQVTQMGQEVILRCVPISNHLYFYWYRQILGQKVEFLVSFYNNEISEKSEIFDDQFSVERPDGSNFTLKIRSTKLEDSAMYFCASSMISGGRTTDTRYFGPGTRLTVL.